This TCR beta chain is from a study of T cell responses to AZD1222 COVID-19 vaccine. Some clones are missing from TCRdb's copy, which holds only in-frame ones; the method was immunoSEQ multiplex PCR. The profile covers 210,000 or so clones, with approximately 94% appearing a single time and 0.9% to 1.1% taken by the ten largest. Worth noting for this clone: Its antigen is still unknown.

The CDR3 loop spans 14 amino acids. Looked up from germline, CDR1 is MNHEY and CDR2 is SVGAGI. V lost 6 bases to trimming and J lost 2 bases, with 14 bases between them. Study-level findings and limits: There were repertoire samples only from the period after the peak T cell response. At baseline, seropositivity was found in only a handful of AZD1222 recipients. The study reported that nearly half of spike-specific TCRs target unmutated variant regions.

The sequencing here drew on peripheral blood, taken on day 0 of MenACWY control vaccination. This chain connects TRBV6-5 to TRBJ2-7; D is uncertain. The receptor's source is an adult in good health. The CDR3 spells CASRIFGSTYEQYF. For the CDR3, the DNA is TGTGCCAGCAGGATATTCGGGTCAACCTACGAGCAGTACTTC.